The count of the clone carrying this TCR beta chain is one. Other DNA sequences in the same sample also yield this CDR3. Those who participated ranged in age from roughly 18 to 100 years and resided in 20 to 30 US areas. Produced via immunoSEQ multiplex PCR; TCRdb's table is partial and in-frame only. The sample has about 400,000 clones; approximately 88% are singletons. This sample is drawn from a study of blood T cell repertoires in COVID-19. Whole-study context: PBMCs, B-cell-depleted T cells, or T cells were the source of the cDNA or gDNA that made up the material.

The germline V gene has CDR1 SGHAT and CDR2 FQNNGV. The CDR3 has 15 amino acids. Trimming took 0 bases from V and 0 from J, leaving 6 bases between them. This TCR came from a woman aged 40 to 55 with acute COVID-19. The chain employs TRBV11-2 and TRBJ1-5; possible D gene TRBD1, 5 bases. The sample taken for sequencing was PBMCs or T cells enriched from blood (not recorded which). CDR3 in amino acids: CASSLEQGSNQPQHF. The CDR3 nucleotides are TGTGCCAGCAGCTTAGAGCAGGGTAGCAATCAGCCCCAGCATTTT.